Below are 30 T cell receptor beta chains sequenced from a single sample in a study of beta chain features in type 1 diabetes. Expressed TCRB transcripts were sequenced because the isolated RNA had all been reverse transcribed beforehand. Repertoires were generated with immunoSEQ multiplex PCR, while TCRdb's copy carries only in-frame clones and drops some. The table has under 450,000 clones, approximately 14% seen once. Material: naive CD4+ T cells from blood. These receptors were taken from a man aged 25 to 40 in good health.

The V and J genes are TRBV10-3 and TRBJ2-3; the D gene is possibly TRBD2 (5 bases). V was cut by 10 bases and J by 0 bases, with 11 bases left in between. Germline V CDR1 and CDR2: ENHRY, SYGVKD. This CDR3 comprises 13 residues. The DNA of the CDR3 is TGTGCCACAACAGCGGATAGCACAGATACGCAGTATTTT. Translating gives CATTADSTDTQYF.

In its sample, this clone was seen a few times. V gene TRBV30 combines with J gene TRBJ1-5; D not certain. The germline gives CDR1 GTSNPN, CDR2 SVGIG (reference sequence). The CDR3 is 13 amino acids. V lost 5 bases and J lost 0, with 8 bases in between. CDR3 sequence: CAWGRSSNQPQHF. CDR3 sequence (DNA): TGTGCCTGGGGGAGGAGTAGCAATCAGCCCCAGCATTTT.

The chain uses TRBV5-1 and TRBJ2-1; 9 bases map to TRBD2. V trimming: 1 base; J trimming: 9 bases; junction bases outside the gene matches: 5. CDR1 is SGHRS and CDR2 is YFSETQ in the germline V gene. The CDR3 contains 14 residues. The CDR3 region is CASSLRGLAIEQFF. The DNA of the CDR3 is TGCGCCAGCAGCTTGCGTGGACTAGCGATTGAGCAGTTCTTC.

The chain couples TRBV13 to TRBJ2-5; possible D gene TRBD2, 5 bases. There are 13 residues in the CDR3. V lost 4 bases to trimming and J lost 5 bases, with 11 bases between them. In germline, CDR1 is PRHDT, CDR2 FYEKMQ (reference sequence). Here the CDR3 DNA reads TGTGCCAGCAGCTCAGGCCCGGGGGAGACCCAGTACTTC. It yields the protein CASSSGPGETQYF.

The chain combines TRBV25-1 with TRBJ2-3, with D unclear. Trimming stripped 1 base from V and 5 bases from J, with 19 bases between. Germline V lookup: CDR1 MGHDK, CDR2 SYGVNS. CDR3 length: 17 residues. In nucleotides, the CDR3 is TGTGCCAGCAGTGAATCAAAGCTGGGGTGGGTGAAAGATACGCAGTATTTT. It yields the protein CASSESKLGWVKDTQYF.

CDR3 coding DNA: TGTGCCAGCAGCCCGGACAGGGGACCCATCACCTTC. It yields the protein CASSPDRGPITF. The chain carries TRBV5-6 and TRBJ1-2; TRBD1 agrees at 9 bases. Germline-derived CDR1 and CDR2 are SGHDT and YYEEEE. With 4 bases clipped from V and 13 bases from J, the junction kept 8 bases outside the gene matches. This CDR3 is built from 12 residues.

This clone occurred a few times. The same CDR3 arises from other DNA sequences in this sample as well. The rearrangement uses TRBV27 and TRBJ2-1; the D is unclear. The CDR3 loop spans 14 amino acids. V lost 4 bases, J lost 1 base, and 8 bases lay in between. Per the germline V gene, CDR1 is MNHEY and CDR2 is SMNVEV (reference sequence). The CDR3 here is CASSSTGSYNEQFF. The CDR3, as DNA: TGTGCCAGCAGTTCAACTGGGTCCTACAATGAGCAGTTCTTC.

The chain carries TRBV18 and TRBJ2-5; 9 bases are a match to TRBD2. The CDR3 runs to 13 residues. Trimming cost V 6 bases and J 5 bases; bases outside gene matches: 4. Germline V CDR1 and CDR2: KGHSH, LQKENI. The CDR3 loop is CASSPGTSETQYF. The CDR3 nucleotides read TGTGCCAGCTCTCCCGGGACTAGCGAGACCCAGTACTTC.

The sample holds a few counts of this clone. The chain uses TRBV6-5 and TRBJ2-4; D not resolved. Germline values: CDR1 MNHEY, CDR2 SVGAGI. The V and J ends lost 3 bases and 0 bases respectively, with 9 bases between them. The CDR3 is 15 amino acids. CDR3 region: CASSYRARAKNIQYF. The CDR3 coding sequence is TGTGCCAGCAGTTATCGGGCAAGAGCCAAAAACATTCAGTACTTC.

In nucleotides, the CDR3 is TGTGCCTGGAGTCATAGTGTTCAAGGGGAGCTGTTTTTT. This sequence encodes CAWSHSVQGELFF. The genes are TRBV30 and TRBJ2-2; D unclear. CDR3 length equals 13 residues. V lost 2 bases to trimming and J lost 8 bases, with 12 bases between them. CDR1 and CDR2 (germline): GTSNPN, SVGIG (reference sequence).

This clone has only a few counts. The rearrangement joins TRBV29-1 to TRBJ2-5; no firm D call. The CDR3 sequence is 15 residues long. Trimming left V 4 bases short and J 4 bases short, with 19 bases between. Germline CDR1 SQVTM, CDR2 ANQGSEA. CDR3: CSVVGERGRGETQYF. The DNA for the CDR3 is TGCAGCGTTGTGGGCGAACGAGGTCGTGGAGAGACCCAGTACTTC.

This clone was counted a few times. This chain uses TRBV27 with TRBJ2-1, with D possibly matching TRBD2 (5 bases). V was clipped by 4 bases and J by 5 bases, with 9 bases between them. Germline V CDR1 and CDR2: MNHEY, SMNVEV (reference sequence). The CDR3 sequence is 13 residues long. CDR3 amino acids: CASSWRVDNEQFF. The DNA for the CDR3 is TGTGCCAGCAGTTGGCGGGTTGACAATGAGCAGTTCTTC.

The rearrangement links TRBV18 to TRBJ2-1, with 8 nucleotides matching TRBD2. The CDR3 is made up of 15 amino acids. Losses at the gene ends were 3 bases for V and 2 bases for J; bases not matched to a gene: 3. Germline CDR1 KGHSH, CDR2 LQKENI. The CDR3, as DNA: TGTGCCAGCTCACCGCTAGCGGGTACCTACAATGAGCAGTTCTTC. It encodes CASSPLAGTYNEQFF.

This chain joins TRBV6-1 and TRBJ2-7, with TRBD1 matching over 8 bases. Looked up from germline, CDR1 is MNHNS and CDR2 is SASEGT. J gave up 5 bases and V 3 bases, and 3 bases lay outside the gene matches. CDR3 length equals 13 residues. The CDR3 DNA is TGTGCCAGCAGTGACGGGACAGGCCACGAGCAGTACTTC. Its translation: CASSDGTGHEQYF.

This clone was counted a few times. This chain connects TRBV6-1 to TRBJ2-7, with D tentatively TRBD2 (6 bases). The V end lost 6 bases, the J end lost 3 bases, and 18 bases lay between the germline ends. The CDR3 has 15 residues. In germline, CDR1 is MNHNS, CDR2 SASEGT. The CDR3 loop reads CASRPTGTSFYEQYV. The CDR3 nucleotides read TGTGCCAGCAGACCTACCGGGACTTCTTTCTACGAGCAGTACGTC.

The rearrangement links TRBV14 to TRBJ2-1; 12 bases fit TRBD2. Germline trimming cut 4 bases from V and 10 bases from J; bases unmatched to any gene: 8. Germline CDR1 is SGHDN and CDR2 is FVKESK. CDR3 length: 15 residues. DNA for the CDR3: TGTGCCAGCAGCCGCCGACTAGCGGGAGAAGGGGAGCAGTTCTTC. Its translation is CASSRRLAGEGEQFF.

The V gene is TRBV5-1, the J gene TRBJ2-3; D is possibly TRBD2 (5 bases). V was pared by 2 bases and J by 5 bases, with 18 bases between. The CDR3 is 16 residues long. Germline V lookup: CDR1 SGHRS, CDR2 YFSETQ. The CDR3 protein is CASSFNDYGSGDTQYF. The DNA of the CDR3 is TGCGCCAGCAGCTTCAATGACTACGGTTCGGGAGATACGCAGTATTTT.

This clone was recorded at least ten times. This rearrangement joins TRBV5-1 to TRBJ2-7; a weak D match, TRBD2 (5 bases). CDR3 length: 12 amino acids. Trimming removed 4 bases at V and 6 bases at J, with 11 bases between. CDR1 and CDR2 from the germline V gene are SGHRS and YFSETQ. DNA of the CDR3: TGCGCCAGCAGCCTCCATGGGAGCGAGCAGTACTTC. This encodes CASSLHGSEQYF.

This clone was seen only a few times. The chain employs TRBV21-1 and TRBJ2-1. TRBV21-1 is an annotated pseudogene. The CDR3 totals 14 residues. CDR3 sequence (DNA): TGTGCCAGCAGAGGAAGGCCGGTCTACAATGAGCAGTTCTTC. This codes for CASRGRPVYNEQFF.

This clone was seen more than once but under ten times. The chain has TRBV11-1 and TRBJ1-1; D ambiguous. The CDR3 runs 13 residues. Germline V CDR1 and CDR2: SGHAT, FQDESV (reference sequence). Deletions cut 2 bases from V and 2 bases from J, with 6 bases between. Here the CDR3 reads CASSLSSNTEAFF. The CDR3 DNA reads TGTGCCAGCAGCTTAAGCTCCAACACTGAAGCTTTCTTT.

About this clone itself: The sample holds other DNA sequences that translate to the same CDR3. This sequence joins TRBV5-4 and TRBJ2-3; D is uncertain. Per the germline V gene, CDR1 is SGHNT and CDR2 is YYREEE (reference sequence). The CDR3 extends over 12 amino acids. The germline V and J ends were trimmed by 3 bases and 2 bases, with 4 bases remaining between them. The CDR3 coding sequence is TGTGCCAGCAGCTGGTCCACAGATACGCAGTATTTT. Translated: CASSWSTDTQYF.

A few counts support this clone. V and J are TRBV19 and TRBJ2-2; 14 bases agree with TRBD2. CDR3 length: 18 residues. Germline V gives CDR1 LNHDA, CDR2 SQIVND (reference sequence). Germline trimming cut 1 base from V and 6 bases from J; bases unmatched to any gene: 7. CDR3 region: CASSIGRLAGGRSGELFF. The CDR3 bases are TGTGCCAGTAGTATAGGACGACTAGCGGGAGGGAGATCCGGGGAGCTGTTTTTT.

V is TRBV9 and J is TRBJ2-3, with 7 bases that match TRBD2. Per germline, CDR1 SGDLS and CDR2 YYNGEE. CDR3 length: 15 amino acids. The V gene end was trimmed by 2 bases and the J gene end by 5 bases; junction bases not matched to a gene: 8. CDR3 nucleotide sequence: TGTGCCAGCAGCGTGGGAGCGGGAAGGCTAGATACGCAGTATTTT. Translation gives CASSVGAGRLDTQYF.

This clone was picked up a small number of times. The same CDR3 can be traced to other DNA sequences in this sample. The CDR3 DNA is TGTGCCAGCAGCTTACGTGCAGATACGCAGTATTTT. Residues: CASSLRADTQYF. The V call is TRBV7-9, the J call TRBJ2-3; D is unclear. Trimming took off 2 bases at V and 4 bases at J, with 4 bases between the two ends. The CDR3 extends over 12 amino acids. Germline V gene data show CDR1 as SEHNR and CDR2 as FQNEAQ (reference sequence).

This clone was seen a few times. The chain recombines TRBV5-1 with TRBJ2-4; a possible D gene is TRBD1 (6 bases). CDR1 and CDR2 from the germline V gene are SGHRS and YFSETQ. The CDR3 spans 15 residues. Trimming took 4 bases from V and 7 from J, leaving 18 bases between them. The CDR3 nucleotides read TGCGCCAGCAGCCCAGGTGAGGGGGTGAGGAACATTCAGTACTTC. Its translation is CASSPGEGVRNIQYF.

The chain couples TRBV7-9 to TRBJ1-2; D gene uncertain. The CDR3 extends over 14 amino acids. Germline CDR1 is SEHNR and CDR2 is FQNEAQ (reference sequence). V dropped 1 base and J dropped 6 bases, with 12 bases sitting between them. The CDR3 region is CASSLGLSADGYTF. The CDR3, as DNA: TGTGCCAGCAGCTTAGGTCTCTCGGCGGATGGCTACACCTTC.

This chain uses TRBV7-2 with TRBJ2-3, with TRBD2 matching 10 bases. The germline V gene has CDR1 SGHTA and CDR2 FQGNSA. J was trimmed by 2 bases and V by 4 bases; bases with no gene match: 12. The CDR3 has 18 amino acids. CDR3 amino acids: CASSSYLLAGKSTDTQYF. The CDR3 DNA follows: TGTGCCAGCAGCTCCTACCTACTAGCGGGAAAATCCACAGATACGCAGTATTTT.

This rearrangement joins TRBV29-1 to TRBJ2-3, with 11 nucleotides matching TRBD2. Germline V gene data show CDR1 as SQVTM and CDR2 as ANQGSEA. The V gene end was trimmed by 4 bases and the J gene end by 8 bases; junction bases not matched to a gene: 14. This CDR3 spans 16 amino acids. The CDR3 protein is CSVALVTSGSGGTQYF. The CDR3, as DNA: TGCAGCGTTGCCCTAGTCACTAGCGGGAGTGGTGGTACGCAGTATTTT.

This clone was seen more than once but under ten times. The V call is TRBV4-3, the J call TRBJ2-3; D remains ambiguous. V was pared by 4 bases and J by 0 bases, with 11 bases between. The CDR3 extends over 15 amino acids. Germline V gene data show CDR1 as LGHNA and CDR2 as YSLEER. Here the CDR3 reads CASSLKLFSTDTQYF. Written as DNA, the CDR3 is TGCGCCAGCAGCCTAAAACTGTTTAGCACAGATACGCAGTATTTT.

This clone was detected only a few times. J is TRBJ1-2 and V is TRBV30; D gene unclear. The CDR3 is 15 residues long. Trimming stripped 0 bases from V and 4 bases from J, with 15 bases between. In germline, CDR1 is GTSNPN, CDR2 SVGIG (reference sequence). The CDR3 sequence: CAWSVLTSARYGYTF. The CDR3 nucleotides read TGTGCCTGGAGTGTTCTTACATCCGCCCGCTATGGCTACACCTTC.